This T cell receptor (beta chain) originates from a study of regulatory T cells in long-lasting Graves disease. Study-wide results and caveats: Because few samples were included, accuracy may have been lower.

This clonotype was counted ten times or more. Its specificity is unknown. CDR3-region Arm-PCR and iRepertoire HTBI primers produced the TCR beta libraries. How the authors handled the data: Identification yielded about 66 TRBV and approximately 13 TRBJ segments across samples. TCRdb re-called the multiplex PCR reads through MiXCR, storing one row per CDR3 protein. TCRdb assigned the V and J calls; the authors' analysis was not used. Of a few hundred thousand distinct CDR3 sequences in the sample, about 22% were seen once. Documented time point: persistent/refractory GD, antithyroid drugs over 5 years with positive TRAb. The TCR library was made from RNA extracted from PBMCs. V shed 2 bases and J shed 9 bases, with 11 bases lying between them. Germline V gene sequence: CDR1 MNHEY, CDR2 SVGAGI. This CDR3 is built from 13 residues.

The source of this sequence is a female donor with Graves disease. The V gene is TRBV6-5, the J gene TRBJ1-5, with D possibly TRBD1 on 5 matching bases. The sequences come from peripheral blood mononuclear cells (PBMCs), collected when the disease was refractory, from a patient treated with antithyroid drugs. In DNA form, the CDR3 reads TGTGCCAGCAGTTACAGGGGAGCGGGGCCCCAGCATTTT. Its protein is CASSYRGAGPQHF.